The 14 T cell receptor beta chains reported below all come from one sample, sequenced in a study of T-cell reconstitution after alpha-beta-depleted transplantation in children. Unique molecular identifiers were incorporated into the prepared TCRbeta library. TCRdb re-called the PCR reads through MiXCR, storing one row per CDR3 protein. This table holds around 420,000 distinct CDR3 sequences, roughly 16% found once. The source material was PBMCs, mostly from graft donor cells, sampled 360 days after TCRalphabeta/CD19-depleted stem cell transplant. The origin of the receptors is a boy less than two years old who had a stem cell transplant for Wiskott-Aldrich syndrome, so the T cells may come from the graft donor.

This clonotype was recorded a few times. The CDR3 loop reads CASSRTSNTGELFF. The CDR3 DNA is TGTGCCAGCAGCCGGACATCGAACACCGGGGAGCTGTTTTTT. The V call is TRBV12-3 or TRBV12-4, the J call TRBJ2-2; weak D call: TRBD1 (5 bases). V was clipped by 6 bases and J by 0 bases, with 8 bases between them. The CDR3 spans 14 residues.

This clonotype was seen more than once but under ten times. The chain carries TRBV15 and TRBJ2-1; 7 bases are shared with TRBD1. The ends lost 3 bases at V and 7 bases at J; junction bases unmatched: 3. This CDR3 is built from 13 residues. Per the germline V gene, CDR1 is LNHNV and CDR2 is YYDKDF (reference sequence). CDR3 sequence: CATSRPGGNEQFF. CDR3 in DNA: TGTGCCACCAGCAGGCCAGGGGGTAATGAGCAGTTCTTC.

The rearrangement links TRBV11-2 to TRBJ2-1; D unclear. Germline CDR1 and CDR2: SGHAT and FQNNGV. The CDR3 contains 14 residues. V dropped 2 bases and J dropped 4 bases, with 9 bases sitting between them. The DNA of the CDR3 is TGTGCCAGCAGCTTATTGGACCCTTACAATGAGCAGTTCTTC. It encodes CASSLLDPYNEQFF.

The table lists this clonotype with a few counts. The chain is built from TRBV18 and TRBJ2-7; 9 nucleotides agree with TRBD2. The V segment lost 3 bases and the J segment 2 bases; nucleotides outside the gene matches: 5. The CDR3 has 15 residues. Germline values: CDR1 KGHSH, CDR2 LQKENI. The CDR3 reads CASSPVAGEAYEQYF. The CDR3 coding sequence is TGTGCCAGCTCACCTGTAGCGGGGGAAGCCTACGAGCAGTACTTC.

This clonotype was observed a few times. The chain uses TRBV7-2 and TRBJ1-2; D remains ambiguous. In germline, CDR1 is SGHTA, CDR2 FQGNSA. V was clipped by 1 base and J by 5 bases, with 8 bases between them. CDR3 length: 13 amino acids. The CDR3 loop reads CASSLVSPYGYTF. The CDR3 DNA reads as TGTGCCAGCAGCTTAGTTTCTCCGTATGGCTACACCTTC.

The CDR3 DNA sequence: TGTGCCAGCTCAACACTTCAGGGAGGATCCTACGAGCAGTACTTC. Its protein is CASSTLQGGSYEQYF. The rearrangement joins TRBV18 to TRBJ2-7, with a tentative D call TRBD2 (6 bases). The CDR3 length is 15 residues. Trimming removed 5 bases at V and 1 base at J, with 15 bases between. Per the germline V gene, CDR1 is KGHSH and CDR2 is LQKENI.

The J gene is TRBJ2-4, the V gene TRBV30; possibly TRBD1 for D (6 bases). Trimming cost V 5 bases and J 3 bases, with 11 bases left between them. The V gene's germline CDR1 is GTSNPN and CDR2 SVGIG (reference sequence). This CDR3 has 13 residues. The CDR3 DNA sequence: TGTGCCTGGGGGGGCGCTTTCAAAAACATTCAGTACTTC. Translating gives CAWGGAFKNIQYF.

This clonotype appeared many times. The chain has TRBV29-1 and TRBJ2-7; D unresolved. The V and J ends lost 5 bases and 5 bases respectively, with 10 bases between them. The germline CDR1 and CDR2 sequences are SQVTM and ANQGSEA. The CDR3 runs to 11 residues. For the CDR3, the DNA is TGCAGCGTTAAGGATCCCCACGAGCAGTACTTC. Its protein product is CSVKDPHEQYF.

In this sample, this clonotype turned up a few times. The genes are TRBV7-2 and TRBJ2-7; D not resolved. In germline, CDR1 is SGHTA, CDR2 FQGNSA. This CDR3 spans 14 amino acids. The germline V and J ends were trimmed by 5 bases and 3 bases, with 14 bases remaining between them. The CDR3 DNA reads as TGTGCCAGCAGCCCCAGACGGATTCACTACGAGCAGTACTTC. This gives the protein CASSPRRIHYEQYF.

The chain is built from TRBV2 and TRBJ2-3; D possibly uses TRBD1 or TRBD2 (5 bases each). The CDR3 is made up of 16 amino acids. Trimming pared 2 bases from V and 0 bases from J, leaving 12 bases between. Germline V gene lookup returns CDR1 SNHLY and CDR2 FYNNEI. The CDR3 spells CASSEWGTASTDTQYF. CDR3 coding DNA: TGTGCCAGCAGTGAATGGGGGACGGCTAGCACAGATACGCAGTATTTT. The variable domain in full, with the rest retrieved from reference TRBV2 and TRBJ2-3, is EPEVTQTPSHQVTQMGQEVILRCVPISNHLYFYWYRQILGQKVEFLVSFYNNEISEKSEIFDDQFSVERPDGSNFTLKIRSTKLEDSAMYFCASSEWGTASTDTQYFGPGTRLTVL.

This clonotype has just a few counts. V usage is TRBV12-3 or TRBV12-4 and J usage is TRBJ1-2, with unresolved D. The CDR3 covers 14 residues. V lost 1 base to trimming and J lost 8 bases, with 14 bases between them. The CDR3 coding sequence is TGTGCCAGCAGTTTAGAACGGGCGTTTTTGGGCTACACCTTC. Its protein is CASSLERAFLGYTF.

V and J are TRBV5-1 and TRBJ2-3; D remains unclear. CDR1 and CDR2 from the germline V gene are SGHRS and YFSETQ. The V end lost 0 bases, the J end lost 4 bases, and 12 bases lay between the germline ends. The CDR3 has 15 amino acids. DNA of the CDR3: TGCGCCAGCAGCTTGGCCCCAGGTGGCGCAGATACGCAGTATTTT. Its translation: CASSLAPGGADTQYF.

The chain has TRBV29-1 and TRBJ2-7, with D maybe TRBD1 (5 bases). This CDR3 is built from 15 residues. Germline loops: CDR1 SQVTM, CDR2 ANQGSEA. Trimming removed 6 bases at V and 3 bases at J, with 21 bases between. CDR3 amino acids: CSVADSGNGNYEQYF. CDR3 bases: TGCAGCGTGGCAGACAGTGGAAATGGGAACTACGAGCAGTACTTC.

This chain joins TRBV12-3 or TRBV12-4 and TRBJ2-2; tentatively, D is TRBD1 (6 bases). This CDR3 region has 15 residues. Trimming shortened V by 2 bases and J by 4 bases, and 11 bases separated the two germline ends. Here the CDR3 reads CASSLRQAGTGELFF. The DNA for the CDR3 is TGTGCCAGCAGTTTACGACAGGCGGGCACCGGGGAGCTGTTTTTT.